This T cell receptor (beta chain) was retrieved from a study of blood T cell repertoires in COVID-19. Germline CDR1 and CDR2: SGHAT and FQNNGV. This CDR3 has 16 amino acids. Unmatched junction bases numbered 6, after V lost 3 bases and J lost 2 bases. Only in-frame clones appear in the TCRdb table, and some are missing; sequencing was by immunoSEQ multiplex PCR. The table includes about 300,000 clones, nearly 90% detected once. The V call is TRBV11-2, the J call TRBJ2-1; 8 bases are shared with TRBD1. Sequencing used peripheral blood. This receptor was obtained from a woman in her twenties or thirties with COVID-19, enrolled during active disease. The CDR3 DNA is TGTGCCAGCAGCTTGTCGACAGGGGTTGCCTACAATGAGCAGTTCTTC. Its translation: CASSLSTGVAYNEQFF. Together with reference TRBV11-2 and TRBJ2-1, the CDR3 gives the full variable domain: EAGVAQSPRYKIIEKRQSVAFWCNPISGHATLYWYQQILGQGPKLLIQFQNNGVVDDSQLPKDRFSAERLKGVDSTLKIQPAKLEDSAVYLCASSLSTGVAYNEQFFGPGTRLTVL.